The rows below give T cell receptor beta chains drawn from one sample of a study of PD-1 blockade in classical Hodgkin lymphoma. The table came from immunoSEQ multiplex PCR; TCRdb's copy has only in-frame clones and leaves some out. This table holds approximately 27,000 clones, around 70% found once. Sequenced here: peripheral blood mononuclear cells (PBMCs), sampled before the second cycle of nivolumab. Receptors originate from a human donor with classical Hodgkin lymphoma. Each CDR3 is given with its conserved first and last residue. The order of the fields is J gene, clone size, V gene, D gene, CDR3 DNA, CDR3 protein. The D gene is left open where the match is weak. Only part of the rows carry a size: once, few, many, or a class if the clone is expanded.

TRBJ1-1,many,TRBV28,NA,TGTGCCAGCAGTTTCCGGCAGGCTGAAGCTTTCTTT,CASSFRQAEAFF
TRBJ2-3,NA,TRBV27,TRBD1,TGTGCCAGCAGTTCGCCACCGGGACAGGGTTACACAGATACGCAGTATTTT,CASSSPPGQGYTDTQYF
TRBJ2-5,medium-sized,TRBV11-3,TRBD1,TGTGCCAGCAGCTCTAGGGGGCAGGGAAGGGGCCAAGAGACCCAGTACTTC,CASSSRGQGRGQETQYF
TRBJ2-7,NA,TRBV27,NA,TGTGCCAGCAGTTTGTACAGGGTGAGGGTTGACGAGCAGTACTTC,CASSLYRVRVDEQYF
TRBJ2-1,NA,TRBV19,NA,TGTGCCAGTAAGGCAGGAATCAATGAGCAGTTCTTC,CASKAGINEQFF
TRBJ2-1,NA,TRBV7-9,TRBD2,TGTGCCAGCAGCCAAAGGGCTAGCGGGGCCTACAATGAGCAGTTCTTC,CASSQRASGAYNEQFF
TRBJ2-5,NA,TRBV6-5,NA,TGTGCCAGCAGGGTACAGTTCTCGGAGACCCAGTACTTC,CASRVQFSETQYF
TRBJ2-5,NA,TRBV10-2,NA,TGCGCCAGCAGTGAGTCCCTGGCGGGAGAGACCCAGTACTTC,CASSESLAGETQYF
TRBJ1-5,NA,TRBV6-1,NA,TGTGCCAGCCGCCGGACAGAGGGCAATCAGCCCCAGCATTTT,CASRRTEGNQPQHF
TRBJ2-7,NA,TRBV19,NA,TGTGCCAGTAGTATGGGGCCCCTTAGGCAGGGCCTCTCCTACGAGCAGTACTTC,CASSMGPLRQGLSYEQYF
TRBJ2-1,NA,TRBV30,TRBD2,TGTGCCTGGAGTGTACGGCCTAGCGGCTTCCCAGGGTACAATGAGCAGTTCTTC,CAWSVRPSGFPGYNEQFF
TRBJ1-1,NA,TRBV6-5,NA,TGTGCCAGCGGGACCACGGGGAGGACTGAAGCTTTCTTT,CASGTTGRTEAFF
TRBJ2-2,NA,TRBV30,TRBD2,TGTGCCTGGGGGCAGATGCTAGCGGGCCGCACCGGGGAGCTGTTTTTT,CAWGQMLAGRTGELFF
TRBJ1-5,NA,TRBV4-2,TRBD1,TGTGCCAGCAGTGTGGGACAGGGAAAATCCAATCAGCCCCAGCATTTT,CASSVGQGKSNQPQHF
TRBJ1-2,many,TRBV28,NA,TGTGCCAGCAGTTTGACTAACAACTATGGCTACACCTTC,CASSLTNNYGYTF
TRBJ2-1,NA,TRBV28,NA,TGTGCCAGCAGTCCGACTTCCCCAAGTCTGGGTGAGCAGTTCTTC,CASSPTSPSLGEQFF
TRBJ1-1,NA,TRBV2,NA,TGTGCCAGCGGGGAGGGAGTTATGAACACTGAAGCTTTCTTT,CASGEGVMNTEAFF
TRBJ1-2,few,TRBV28,NA,TGTGCCAGCAGTTTCTCTCCCGGGGATCCAAACTATGGCTACACCTTC,CASSFSPGDPNYGYTF
TRBJ2-1,NA,TRBV28,TRBD2,TGTGCCAGCAGCTCCGGGACTAATCACAATGAGCAGTTCTTC,CASSSGTNHNEQFF
TRBJ2-2,few,TRBV19,NA,TGTGCCAGTAGTATTTTGGGGATTAGCACCGGGGAGCTGTTTTTT,CASSILGISTGELFF
TRBJ2-5,NA,TRBV27,NA,TGTGCCAGCAGTTTTAGTAAAGGGAGCCCCCAAGAGACCCAGTACTTC,CASSFSKGSPQETQYF
TRBJ2-2,NA,TRBV5-6,NA,TGTGCCAGCAGCAACAGCCCCGGATTGGCGGTATTAACTGGGGAGCTGTTTTTT,CASSNSPGLAVLTGELFF
TRBJ2-7,NA,TRBV2,NA,TGTGCCAGCAGTGAAGATGGGTGGAGGAACGAGCAGTACTTC,CASSEDGWRNEQYF
TRBJ2-5,NA,TRBV4-3,TRBD1,TGCGCCAGCAGCCAAGATTTTGGACAGGGGAGCGAGACCCAGTACTTC,CASSQDFGQGSETQYF
TRBJ2-1,NA,TRBV4-3,TRBD2,TGCGCCAGCAGCCAAGCCGGGACTAGCGGGATTCTTTTCTTC,CASSQAGTSGILFF
TRBJ2-7,NA,TRBV28,NA,TGTGCCAGCAGTTCAGGGGGGCCCTCCTACGAGCAGTACTTC,CASSSGGPSYEQYF
TRBJ1-3,NA,TRBV6-5,NA,TGTGCCAGCAGAAGGGCAGATCACTCTGGAAACACCATATATTTT,CASRRADHSGNTIYF
TRBJ1-1,NA,TRBV19,NA,TGTGCCAGTAGTAGGGGCCTAAAACCACCAGGGGCCTGGGATGCTTTCTTT,CASSRGLKPPGAWDAFF
TRBJ1-5,NA,TRBV6-6,NA,TGTGCCAGCAGTTACCCACAGGATAATCAGCCCCAGCATTTT,CASSYPQDNQPQHF
TRBJ1-5,NA,TRBV7-2,NA,TGTGCCAGCAGCTTAACCGGGGGGTCGAATAGCAATCAGCCCCAGCATTTT,CASSLTGGSNSNQPQHF
TRBJ2-1,NA,TRBV19,TRBD1,TGTGCCAGTAGGCGGGACAGGGGGCGAGACTTCAACTCCTACAATGAGCAGTTCTTC,CASRRDRGRDFNSYNEQFF
TRBJ2-1,NA,TRBV19,TRBD2,TGTGCCAGTAGTATTCTAGCGGGAGGGCCCGGCTCCTACAATGAGCAGTTCTTC,CASSILAGGPGSYNEQFF
TRBJ1-5,NA,TRBV28,TRBD1,TGTGCCAGCAGTATACAGGGGAACGGCAATCAGCCCCAGCATTTT,CASSIQGNGNQPQHF
TRBJ2-2,NA,TRBV19,TRBD1,TGTGCCAGCCGGAACAGGGGATTGATCACCGGGGAGCTGTTTTTT,CASRNRGLITGELFF
TRBJ2-7,NA,TRBV13,NA,TGTGCCAGCAGCCCTTGGTCTCCAGGGCGACGCGAGCAGTACTTC,CASSPWSPGRREQYF
TRBJ1-5,NA,TRBV19,TRBD1,TGTGCCAGTAGTTTAGACAGGGCAGGTCAGCCCCAGCATTTT,CASSLDRAGQPQHF
TRBJ1-3,NA,TRBV6-5,TRBD1,TGTGCCAGCAGGCTGACAGGGAACGCTGGAAACACCATATATTTT,CASRLTGNAGNTIYF
TRBJ2-2,NA,TRBV18,NA,TGTGCCAGCTCACGTACGAGCGGCTCGAACACCGGGGAGCTGTTTTTT,CASSRTSGSNTGELFF
TRBJ2-3,NA,TRBV7-2,NA,TGTGCCAGCAGCCCCCGGACAGCCACGATAGTCACAGATACGCAGTATTTT,CASSPRTATIVTDTQYF
TRBJ1-2,once,TRBV4-1,NA,TGCGCCAGCAGCCGTGACAGTACTGGGGCTAACTATGGCTACACCTTC,CASSRDSTGANYGYTF
TRBJ1-1,many,TRBV29-1,TRBD1,TGCAGCGCCCAGGACAGGGAAGCTTTCTTT,CSAQDREAFF
TRBJ2-1,NA,TRBV28,NA,TGTGCCAGCAGTTCCACAGAGCTAAAGGTTCATGAGCAGTTCTTC,CASSSTELKVHEQFF
TRBJ1-4,NA,TRBV4-1,TRBD1,TGCGCCAGCAGCCCTCAACCCGGGACAGGGAATGAAAAACTGTTTTTT,CASSPQPGTGNEKLFF
TRBJ1-5,NA,TRBV7-2,NA,TGTGCCAGCAGCCTGTATCCCAAGGGGGTCAAGCAGCCCCAGCATTTT,CASSLYPKGVKQPQHF
TRBJ2-1,NA,TRBV5-5,NA,TGTGCCAGCAGCTTGTACTGGGACTCCTACAATGAGCAGTTCTTC,CASSLYWDSYNEQFF